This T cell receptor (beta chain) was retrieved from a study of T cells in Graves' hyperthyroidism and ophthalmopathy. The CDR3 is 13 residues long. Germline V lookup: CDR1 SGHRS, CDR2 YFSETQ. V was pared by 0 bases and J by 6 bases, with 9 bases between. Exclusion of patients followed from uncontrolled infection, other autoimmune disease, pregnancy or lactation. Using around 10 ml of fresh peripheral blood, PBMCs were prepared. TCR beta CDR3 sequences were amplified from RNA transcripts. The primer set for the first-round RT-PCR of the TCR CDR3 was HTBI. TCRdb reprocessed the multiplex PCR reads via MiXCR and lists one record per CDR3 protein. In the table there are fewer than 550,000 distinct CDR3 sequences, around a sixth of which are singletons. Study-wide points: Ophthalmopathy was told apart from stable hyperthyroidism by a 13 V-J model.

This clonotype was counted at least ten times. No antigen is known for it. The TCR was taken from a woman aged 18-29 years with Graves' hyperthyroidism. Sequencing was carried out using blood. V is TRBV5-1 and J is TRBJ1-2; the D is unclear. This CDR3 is CASSLAGSDGYTF. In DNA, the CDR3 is TGCGCCAGCAGCTTGGCTGGGTCGGATGGCTACACCTTC.